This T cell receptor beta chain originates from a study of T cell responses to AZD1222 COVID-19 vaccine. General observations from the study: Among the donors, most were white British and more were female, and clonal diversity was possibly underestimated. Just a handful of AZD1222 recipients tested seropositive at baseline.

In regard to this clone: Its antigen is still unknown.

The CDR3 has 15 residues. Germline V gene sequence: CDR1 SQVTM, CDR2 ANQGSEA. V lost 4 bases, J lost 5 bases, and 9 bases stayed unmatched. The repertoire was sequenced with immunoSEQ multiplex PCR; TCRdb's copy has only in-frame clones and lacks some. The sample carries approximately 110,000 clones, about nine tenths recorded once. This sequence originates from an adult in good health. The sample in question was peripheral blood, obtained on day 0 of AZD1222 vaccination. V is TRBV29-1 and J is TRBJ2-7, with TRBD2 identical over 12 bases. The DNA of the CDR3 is TGCAGCGTTGCGCCTAGCGGGAGGGCCGGAAACGAGCAGTACTTC. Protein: CSVAPSGRAGNEQYF.